Below, 4 T cell receptor beta chains from the same sample are listed, as sequenced in a study of shared clonotypes between healthy human individuals (TCRdb year 2020). CD8 naive samples were CD45RO-negative cells positively selected for CCR7, giving a CD45RA+CCR7+ population that excluded TemRA cells. Receptor amplification or capture employed the immunoSEQ multiplex PCR assay. TCRdb took this table from immuneACCESS and kept in-frame rearrangements with V and J called. Such tables lack part of the clones; where checked against another copy, unresolved V genes explain under half of the gap, and the rest is unexplained. The table for this sample lists about 2.2 million clones; around 93% of them were counted only once. The ten largest clonotypes hold more than 1.5% of the sample. Specimen: naive CD8+ T cells from PBMCs. The cell subset or site label corresponds to: CD45RA+CCR7+. These receptors all come from a man between 18 and 35 years old in good health. Some clones in this sample may be carry-over from other donors' samples.

In nucleotides, the CDR3 is TGTGCCAGCAGCGCGCATACTTCGGGACTAGCGGGAGTAGGCTCCTACGAGCAGTACTTC. Protein sequence: CASSAHTSGLAGVGSYEQYF. The rearrangement links TRBV9 to TRBJ2-7; 14 nucleotides agree with TRBD2. Per germline, CDR1 SGDLS and CDR2 YYNGEE. CDR3 length: 20 amino acids. The trim removed 3 bases at V and 0 bases at J, leaving 14 bases unmatched.

The chain combines TRBV28 with TRBJ2-1, with 11 nucleotides matching TRBD2. Germline CDR1 and CDR2: MDHEN and SYDVKM. The ends lost 5 bases at V and 4 bases at J; junction bases unmatched: 7. The CDR3 spans 16 residues. The CDR3 DNA is TGTGCCAGCAGTAGGACTAGCGGGCGGATATACAATGAGCAGTTCTTC. It is translated as CASSRTSGRIYNEQFF.

The gene calls are TRBV11-2 and TRBJ2-1; 10 bases agree with TRBD2. This CDR3 has 18 residues. The germline CDR1 and CDR2 sequences are SGHAT and FQNNGV. V shed 5 bases and J 7 bases; nucleotides not matched to a gene: 17. CDR3 sequence: CASSPRFSGRWAKNEQFF. The CDR3 coding sequence is TGTGCCAGCAGCCCCCGTTTTAGCGGGAGGTGGGCGAAAAATGAGCAGTTCTTC. Drawing the rest from reference TRBV11-2 and TRBJ2-1, the complete variable domain is EAGVAQSPRYKIIEKRQSVAFWCNPISGHATLYWYQQILGQGPKLLIQFQNNGVVDDSQLPKDRFSAERLKGVDSTLKIQPAKLEDSAVYLCASSPRFSGRWAKNEQFFGPGTRLTVL.

Regarding this clone: The sample carries other DNA sequences with the same CDR3. V and J are TRBV27 and TRBJ2-5; D gene unclear. Germline loops: CDR1 MNHEY, CDR2 SMNVEV (reference sequence). V was cut by 5 bases and J by 1 base, with 11 bases left in between. The CDR3 runs 14 residues. The CDR3 DNA follows: TGTGCCAGCAGTCTTCTTGGTAGCCAAGAGACCCAGTACTTC. The encoded protein is CASSLLGSQETQYF.